This T cell receptor beta chain comes out of a study of blood T cell repertoires in COVID-19. The table lists this clone with a count of one. As processed by the authors: By means of reference gene primer amplification, nucleated cell counts were estimated. Using immunoSEQ multiplex PCR, the repertoire was profiled, and TCRdb retains in-frame clones only, with some absent. That table is the source of V, J and clone size, and D and trimming were worked out from the DNA. The sample lists 150,000 to 200,000 clones, less than 90% occurring once. Per the germline V gene, CDR1 is MNHEY and CDR2 is SVGAGI. This CDR3 spans 15 amino acids. After removal of 2 bases from V and 8 bases from J, the junction contained 7 bases not matched to a gene.

V gene TRBV6-5 combines with J gene TRBJ2-1, with 9 bases matching TRBD2. This receptor was identified in a woman in her 70s with COVID-19, enrolled during active disease. Sequenced sample: peripheral blood. The CDR3 here is CASSYNLAGFDEQFF. The CDR3 DNA sequence: TGTGCCAGCAGTTACAACCTAGCGGGATTCGATGAGCAGTTCTTC.